The present T cell receptor beta chain was sequenced within a study of T cell repertoires in cytomegalovirus infection. The overall study: Through public TCR beta signatures, both CMV infection and matching HLA type were indicated. Overall study findings and caveats: In two of eight donors, the top clonotype was HLA-C-restricted CMV-specific.

Each CDR3 protein is one row after TCRdb ran MiXCR on the reads. Of roughly 340,000 distinct CDR3 sequences listed, about 27% were seen once; the top ten hold about 19%. In regard to this clonotype: Its antigen is undetermined.

Trimming removed 3 bases from V and 3 bases from J, with 14 bases in between. This CDR3 is built from 15 residues. Germline-derived CDR1 and CDR2 are LNHDA and SQIVND (reference sequence). The sequencing here drew on cultured PBMCs, taken from culture after CMV antigen stimulation. The TCR sequence derives from a human donor in good health (CMV status not recorded). Some clones in this sample may be carry-over from other donors' samples. J is TRBJ1-1 and V is TRBV19; D is perhaps TRBD1 (6 bases). The CDR3 region is CASSIRQDRDTEAFF. The CDR3 nucleotides are TGTGCCAGTAGTATTCGACAGGATCGGGACACTGAAGCTTTCTTT.